The rows below give T cell receptor beta chains drawn from one sample of a study of T cells after yellow fever vaccination. TCRdb reprocessed the 5' RACE reads with MiXCR, giving one entry per CDR3 protein. In the table there are 400,000 or so distinct CDR3 sequences, 11% of which are singletons. The sequenced sample was PBMCs, obtained on the day of the first yellow fever vaccination. The source is a man between 18 and 29 years old who received the YFV17D yellow fever vaccine. CDR3s include the opening cysteine and the closing phenylalanine or tryptophan. The D gene is left open where the match is weak. The size field is filled for only some rows; it gives once, few, many or a size class.

cdr3_aa cdr3_nt d_call j_call clone_size v_call
CAISEQIFGSGNTIYF TGTGCCATCAGTGAGCAGATTTTTGGCTCTGGAAACACCATATATTTT . TRBJ1-3 . TRBV10-3
CASSFQGGTDTQYF TGTGCCAGCAGTTTTCAGGGGGGCACAGATACGCAGTATTTT TRBD1 TRBJ2-3 many TRBV12-3/TRBV12-4
CASTPGNLNQPQHF TGTGCCAGCACCCCCGGGAACTTAAATCAGCCCCAGCATTTT . TRBJ1-5 few TRBV6-1
CASSWATGRETQYF TGTGCCAGCAGCTGGGCGACAGGGCGAGAGACCCAGTACTTC TRBD1 TRBJ2-5 many TRBV5-6
CSSSATGRGEKETQYF TGCAGCTCCTCTGCAACTGGGCGGGGGGAAAAAGAGACCCAGTACTTC TRBD2 TRBJ2-5 few TRBV29-1
CSASGATYNEQFF TGCAGTGCTAGCGGGGCCACCTACAATGAGCAGTTCTTC . TRBJ2-1 many TRBV20-1
CASSPGAGSSGNTIYF TGTGCCAGCAGTCCAGGGGCGGGGAGCTCTGGAAACACCATATATTTT . TRBJ1-3 few TRBV6-1
CASSQEPYNEQFF TGCGCCAGCAGCCAAGAACCCTACAATGAGCAGTTCTTC . TRBJ2-1 few TRBV4-3
CASSQDGQGGGYTF TGTGCCAGCAGCCAAGACGGACAGGGGGGTGGCTACACCTTC TRBD1 TRBJ1-2 few TRBV3-1
CASSQSGGTSTDTQYF TGCGCCAGCAGCCAATCCGGGGGAACTAGCACAGATACGCAGTATTTT . TRBJ2-3 . TRBV4-1
CASSYRINTEAFF TGTGCCAGCAGTTACAGGATAAACACTGAAGCTTTCTTT . TRBJ1-1 . TRBV6-2/TRBV6-3
CASRPTVGGSNTGELFF TGCGCCAGCAGGCCTACAGTGGGGGGTTCGAACACCGGGGAGCTGTTTTTT . TRBJ2-2 few TRBV5-1
CATSRDGPLERHEQFF TGTGCCACCAGCAGAGATGGGCCTCTGGAGCGTCATGAGCAGTTCTTC . TRBJ2-1 . TRBV15
CASSLQTSGAQSTDTQYF TGTGCCAGCAGCTTACAAACTTCGGGGGCCCAAAGCACAGATACGCAGTATTTT . TRBJ2-3 . TRBV11-2
CASSPSSGGDQFF TGCGCCAGCAGTCCGTCTAGCGGGGGAGACCAGTTCTTC TRBD2 TRBJ2-1 many TRBV5-1
CASSTKDREGTDTQYF TGTGCCAGCAGCACAAAGGACAGGGAAGGTACAGATACGCAGTATTTT TRBD1 TRBJ2-3 . TRBV13
CASSSGGVTGYTEAFF TGCGCCAGCAGCTCAGGGGGGGTTACCGGTTACACTGAAGCTTTCTTT TRBD1 TRBJ1-1 . TRBV5-1
CAWSVQGSPRAFF TGTGCCTGGAGTGTCCAGGGTTCCCCCCGGGCTTTCTTT . TRBJ1-1 many TRBV30
CASTVRVNQPQHF TGTGCCAGTACCGTGCGGGTGAATCAGCCCCAGCATTTT . TRBJ1-5 . TRBV19
CASNSRDRVYGYTF TGTGCCAGCAATAGCCGGGACAGGGTCTATGGCTACACCTTC TRBD1 TRBJ1-2 few TRBV6-1
CASSGGFNYGYTF TGTGCCAGCAGTGGGGGATTCAACTATGGCTACACCTTC . TRBJ1-2 . TRBV5-4
CASSPRDRGRRGYTF TGTGCCAGCAGCCCGCGGGACAGGGGAAGACGGGGCTACACCTTC TRBD1 TRBJ1-2 many TRBV7-2
CASSLAGLAAETQYF TGTGCCAGCAGCTTAGCCGGACTAGCGGCGGAGACCCAGTACTTC TRBD2 TRBJ2-5 . TRBV7-3
CSARDLLPGQETQYF TGCAGTGCTAGAGATCTGCTCCCAGGACAAGAGACCCAGTACTTC . TRBJ2-5 . TRBV20-1
CASIYGDRVTSGANVLTF TGTGCCAGCATCTATGGGGACAGGGTAACCTCTGGGGCCAACGTCCTGACTTTC TRBD1 TRBJ2-6 . TRBV6-8
CASSSGVGEKLFF TGCGCCAGCAGCTCAGGAGTGGGGGAAAAACTGTTTTTT . TRBJ1-4 few TRBV5-1
CASRSQVLLYGYTF TGTGCCAGTAGATCCCAGGTTCTCCTCTATGGCTACACCTTC . TRBJ1-2 few TRBV19
CATKEPSGSYNEQFF TGTGCCACCAAGGAACCTAGCGGCTCCTACAATGAGCAGTTCTTC TRBD2 TRBJ2-1 . TRBV25-1